The next 17 T cell receptor beta chains were all read from a single sample in a study of immune cell composition in non-small cell lung cancer listed by TCRdb under 2017. Library preparation was by the immunoSEQ multiplex PCR assay. Imported from immuneACCESS, the table was reduced by TCRdb to in-frame sequences with V and J called. These copies leave out some clones; in studies compared against another copy, an unresolved V gene accounts for under half, and the cause of the remainder is not known. For this sample there are around 9,100 clones; less than 80% appear just once. The top ten clonotypes cover 9.4% of the sample. Sequenced material: lung tumor tissue. These receptors were obtained from a human donor with non-small cell lung cancer.

In its sample, this clone was seen a few times. The chain employs TRBV11-2 and TRBJ2-2, with D maybe TRBD2 (5 bases). The CDR3 runs 15 residues. The germline V and J ends were trimmed by 7 bases and 0 bases, with 12 bases remaining between them. Per the germline V gene, CDR1 is SGHAT and CDR2 is FQNNGV. As DNA, the CDR3 is TGTGCCAGCAAGCGGAAAGGCGCGAACACCGGGGAGCTGTTTTTT. This sequence encodes CASKRKGANTGELFF.

The J gene is TRBJ1-5, the V gene TRBV6-6; TRBD1 aligns across 7 bases. The CDR3 runs 13 residues. Germline V lookup: CDR1 MNHNY, CDR2 SVGAGI (reference sequence). After removal of 8 bases from V and 6 bases from J, the junction contained 7 bases not matched to a gene. The DNA of the CDR3 is TGTGCCAGCCGTCACGGGGACAGTCAGCCCCAGCATTTT. Translated: CASRHGDSQPQHF.

J is TRBJ1-1 and V is TRBV9; 8 bases line up with TRBD1. Germline trimming cut 3 bases from V and 2 bases from J; bases unmatched to any gene: 6. Germline-derived CDR1 and CDR2 are SGDLS and YYNGEE. The CDR3 covers 15 residues. Here the CDR3 DNA reads TGTGCCAGCAGCGGACAGGGGCCTTACAACACTGAAGCTTTCTTT. This translates into CASSGQGPYNTEAFF. The variable domain in full, with the rest retrieved from reference TRBV9 and TRBJ1-1, is DSGVTQTPKHLITATGQRVTLRCSPRSGDLSVYWYQQSLDQGLQFLIQYYNGEERAKGNILERFSAQQFPDLHSELNLSSLELGDSALYFCASSGQGPYNTEAFFGQGTRLTVV.

This sequence joins TRBV15 and TRBJ1-1, with D possibly TRBD1 on 6 matching bases. This CDR3 is 13 amino acids long. The V end lost 6 bases, the J end lost 4 bases, and 12 bases lay between the germline ends. Germline-derived CDR1 and CDR2 are LNHNV and YYDKDF (reference sequence). In nucleotides, the CDR3 is TGTGCCACCAGTGCAGGGGTAAGCACTGAAGCTTTCTTT. Encoded protein: CATSAGVSTEAFF.

The V and J genes are TRBV7-3 and TRBJ1-1, with D uncertain. The V and J ends lost 1 base and 6 bases respectively, with 12 bases between them. The CDR3 loop spans 14 amino acids. CDR1 SGHTA and CDR2 FQGTGA come from the germline V gene. The CDR3 sequence is CASSLNGPRAEAFF. CDR3 coding DNA: TGTGCCAGCAGCTTAAATGGGCCCCGGGCTGAAGCTTTCTTT.

The chain employs TRBV6-6 and TRBJ2-5; D uncertain. V lost 7 bases and J lost 4, with 10 bases in between. The CDR3 consists of 12 residues. CDR1 is MNHNY and CDR2 is SVGAGI in the germline V gene (reference sequence). Written as DNA, the CDR3 is TGTGCCAGCAAAGATGAAGGAGAGACCCAGTACTTC. Amino acid sequence: CASKDEGETQYF.

The V call is TRBV7-9, the J call TRBJ2-5; weak D call: TRBD2 (6 bases). The CDR3 has 14 amino acids. Germline loops: CDR1 SEHNR, CDR2 FQNEAQ (reference sequence). Trimming pared 1 base from V and 4 bases from J, leaving 10 bases between. As DNA, the CDR3 is TGTGCCAGCAGCTTAGTGACTAGTGGAGAGACCCAGTACTTC. It codes for CASSLVTSGETQYF.

This clone turned up a few times. V and J are TRBV5-4 and TRBJ2-7; D ambiguous. The CDR3 contains 14 residues. Trimming removed 4 bases at V and 3 bases at J, with 14 bases between. Germline V lookup: CDR1 SGHNT, CDR2 YYREEE (reference sequence). The DNA for the CDR3 is TGTGCCAGCAGCCCGGACGCTAACGTCTACGAGCAGTACTTC. Translating gives CASSPDANVYEQYF.

This clone came up once. The chain carries TRBV4-3 and TRBJ1-2; the D gene is possibly TRBD1 (5 bases). Germline lookup yields CDR1 LGHNA and CDR2 YSLEER. This CDR3 is built from 15 residues. Trimming removed 0 bases at V and 4 bases at J, with 12 bases between. DNA for the CDR3: TGCGCCAGCAGCCAAGAAGCAGGGAAGGGCTATGGCTACACCTTC. It codes for CASSQEAGKGYGYTF.

CDR3 DNA: TGTGCCAGCCGAACCGGGACAGGGGTCCTCAGGGAGCTGTTTTTT. It translates to CASRTGTGVLRELFF. The chain has TRBV27 and TRBJ2-2; TRBD1 agrees at 10 bases. The CDR3 totals 15 residues. Per the germline V gene, CDR1 is MNHEY and CDR2 is SMNVEV (reference sequence). After removal of 8 bases from V and 9 bases from J, the junction contained 12 bases not matched to a gene.

The gene calls are TRBV6-1 and TRBJ1-5; maybe TRBD1 (6 bases). The CDR3 contains 18 residues. Germline CDR1 and CDR2: MNHNS and SASEGT. Trimming took off 3 bases at V and 6 bases at J, with 24 bases between the two ends. The DNA for the CDR3 is TGTGCCAGCAGTGAGAGGGGATCGGGAGGGGGATTCGGTCAGCCCCAGCATTTT. This codes for CASSERGSGGGFGQPQHF.

This clone was found a few times. This sequence joins TRBV19 and TRBJ1-2, with TRBD1 matching over 8 bases. The CDR3 runs to 15 residues. Germline CDR1 is LNHDA and CDR2 is SQIVND (reference sequence). V trimming: 5 bases; J trimming: 4 bases; junction bases outside the gene matches: 9. CDR3 in DNA: TGTGCCAGTAGTTCCGACAGGGGCCAACTCTATGGCTACACCTTC. Translation gives CASSSDRGQLYGYTF.

This clone was picked up one time. V and J are TRBV5-6 and TRBJ1-5; TRBD1 aligns across 9 bases. Germline V gene sequence: CDR1 SGHDT, CDR2 YYEEEE. The V and J ends lost 2 bases and 4 bases, in that order; junction bases with no gene match: 7. The length of the CDR3 is 16 residues. CDR3 sequence: CASSFYGTGRNQPQHF. The CDR3 coding sequence is TGTGCCAGCAGCTTTTACGGGACAGGGAGGAATCAGCCCCAGCATTTT.

V usage is TRBV2 and J usage is TRBJ1-2; TRBD1 aligns across 8 bases. Germline lookup yields CDR1 SNHLY and CDR2 FYNNEI. The V gene end was trimmed by 3 bases and the J gene end by 11 bases; junction bases not matched to a gene: 14. The CDR3 extends over 15 amino acids. The CDR3 protein is CASSELGQGPLGYTF. CDR3 nucleotides: TGTGCCAGCAGTGAGCTCGGACAGGGACCTCTTGGGTACACCTTC.

The chain carries TRBV6-5 and TRBJ2-1; D possibly uses TRBD1 or TRBD2 (5 bases each). The CDR3 consists of 12 residues. With 6 bases removed from V and 11 bases from J, the gap between germline ends came to 14 bases. Germline CDR1 MNHEY, CDR2 SVGAGI. CDR3 coding DNA: TGTGCCAGCAGGGCCACTACGGGACAGCAGTTCTTC. It specifies CASRATTGQQFF.

The chain uses TRBV11-2 and TRBJ2-1, with D possibly being TRBD2 (6 bases). The CDR3 is made up of 17 amino acids. Germline values: CDR1 SGHAT, CDR2 FQNNGV. Trimming shortened V by 2 bases and J by 0 bases, and 14 bases separated the two germline ends. The CDR3 DNA sequence: TGTGCCAGCAGCTTATCAGGACTAACCATCTCCTACAATGAGCAGTTCTTC. This codes for CASSLSGLTISYNEQFF.

This chain joins TRBV7-3 and TRBJ2-4; the D is unclear. The CDR3 runs to 14 residues. Germline CDR1 is SGHTA and CDR2 is FQGTGA. V was clipped by 5 bases and J by 7 bases, with 15 bases between them. The DNA of the CDR3 is TGTGCCAGCAGCCCAACGCCAGGTGGGAACATTCAGTACTTC. Translated: CASSPTPGGNIQYF.